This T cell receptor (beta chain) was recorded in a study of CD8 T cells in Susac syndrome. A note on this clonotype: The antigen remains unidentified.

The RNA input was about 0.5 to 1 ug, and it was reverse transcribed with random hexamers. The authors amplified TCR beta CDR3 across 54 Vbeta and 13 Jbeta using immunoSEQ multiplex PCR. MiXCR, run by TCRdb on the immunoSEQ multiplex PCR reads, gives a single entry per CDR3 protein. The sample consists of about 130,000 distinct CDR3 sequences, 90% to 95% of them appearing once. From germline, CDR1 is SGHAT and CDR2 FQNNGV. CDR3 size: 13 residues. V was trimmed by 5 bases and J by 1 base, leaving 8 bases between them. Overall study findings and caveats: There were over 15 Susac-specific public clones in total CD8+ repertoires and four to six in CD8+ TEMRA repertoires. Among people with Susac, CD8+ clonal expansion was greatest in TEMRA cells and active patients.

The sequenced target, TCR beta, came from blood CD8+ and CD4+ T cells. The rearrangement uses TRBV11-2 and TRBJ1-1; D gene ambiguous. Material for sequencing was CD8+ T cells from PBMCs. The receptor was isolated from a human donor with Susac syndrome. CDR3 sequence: CASSPTANTEAFF. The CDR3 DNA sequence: TGTGCCAGCAGCCCAACAGCGAACACTGAAGCTTTCTTT.